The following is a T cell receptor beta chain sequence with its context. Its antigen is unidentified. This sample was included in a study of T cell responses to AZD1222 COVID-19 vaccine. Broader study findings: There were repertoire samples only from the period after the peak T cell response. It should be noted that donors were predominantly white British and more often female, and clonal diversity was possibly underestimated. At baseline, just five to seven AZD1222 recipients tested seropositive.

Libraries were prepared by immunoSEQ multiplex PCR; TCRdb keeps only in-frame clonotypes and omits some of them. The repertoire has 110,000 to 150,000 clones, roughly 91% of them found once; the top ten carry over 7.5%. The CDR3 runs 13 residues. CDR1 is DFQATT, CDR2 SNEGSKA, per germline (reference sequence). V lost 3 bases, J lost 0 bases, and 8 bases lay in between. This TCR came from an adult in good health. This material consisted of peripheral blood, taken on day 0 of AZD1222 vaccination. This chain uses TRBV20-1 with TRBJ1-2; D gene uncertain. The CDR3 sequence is CSASSPTNYGYTF. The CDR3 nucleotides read TGCAGTGCTAGTAGCCCGACTAACTATGGCTACACCTTC.